Sequencing of this T cell receptor (beta chain) was carried out in a study of T cells in Graves' hyperthyroidism and ophthalmopathy. The study, taken as a whole, reports: The model foresaw ophthalmopathy a median roughly 6 months prior to onset.

Details on this clonotype: Its antigen is not known.

The ends lost 5 bases at V and 1 base at J; junction bases unmatched: 4. CDR1 is SGHTA and CDR2 is FQGNSA in the germline V gene. The CDR3 runs to 14 residues. The investigators amplified TCR beta CDR3 regions from RNA transcripts. Using the HTBI primer set, a first-round RT-PCR was run on the TCR CDR3. TCRdb fed the multiplex PCR reads into MiXCR, producing one record per CDR3 protein. Of 800,000 or so distinct CDR3 sequences listed, roughly 37% are singletons. Patients aged 18 to 65 with hyperthyroidism were newly diagnosed, with duration under 2 months. Sequenced material: blood. The sequence came from a young man with Graves' hyperthyroidism. The gene calls are TRBV7-2 and TRBJ2-5; 7 positions agree with TRBD2. The CDR3 bases are TGTGCCAGCAGCACGGGAGGCAGCCAAGAGACCCAGTACTTC. Residues: CASSTGGSQETQYF. Together with reference TRBV7-2 and TRBJ2-5, the CDR3 gives the full variable domain: GAGVSQSPSNKVTEKGKDVELRCDPISGHTALYWYRQSLGQGLEFLIYFQGNSAPDKSGLPSDRFSAERTGGSVSTLTIQRTQQEDSAVYLCASSTGGSQETQYFGPGTRLLVL.